A single sample is the source of the 8 T cell receptor beta chains below, sequenced in a study of tissue T cells after allogeneic stem cell transplantation. Repertoires were generated with immunoSEQ multiplex PCR, while TCRdb's copy carries only in-frame clones and drops some. Of more than 1,200 clones listed, around four fifths were seen once; the top ten hold roughly 8.5%. The sample here was blood, taken at autopsy. These receptor sequences come from an older male patient with steroid-refractory graft-versus-host disease after an allogeneic stem cell transplant. Part of the T cell pool may stem from the graft donor.

V is TRBV9 and J is TRBJ1-3; no clear D. CDR3 length: 13 residues. V was cut by 3 bases and J by 1 base, with 5 bases left in between. The germline V gene has CDR1 SGDLS and CDR2 YYNGEE. CDR3 DNA: TGTGCCAGCAGCGGAGGGTCTGGAAACACCATATATTTT. Protein: CASSGGSGNTIYF. Filled out from reference TRBV9 and TRBJ1-3, the complete variable domain reads DSGVTQTPKHLITATGQRVTLRCSPRSGDLSVYWYQQSLDQGLQFLIQYYNGEERAKGNILERFSAQQFPDLHSELNLSSLELGDSALYFCASSGGSGNTIYFGEGSWLTVV.

The chain couples TRBV10-3 to TRBJ2-7, with D perhaps TRBD1 (6 bases). The ends were cut back, 0 bases at V and 4 bases at J, with 13 bases in the middle. From germline, CDR1 is ENHRY and CDR2 SYGVKD. CDR3 length: 15 amino acids. The CDR3 loop is CAISESRTESYEQYF. In DNA form, the CDR3 reads TGTGCCATCAGTGAGTCAAGGACAGAGAGTTACGAGCAGTACTTC.

This chain links TRBV28 with TRBJ1-5; D remains ambiguous. The V gene's germline CDR1 is MDHEN and CDR2 SYDVKM. This CDR3 contains 19 residues. Trimming removed 6 bases from V and 2 bases from J, with 26 bases in between. CDR3 DNA: TGTGCCAGCAGGGGCGGGTTCATGTTTGGCCGGACTGGCAATCAGCCCCAGCATTTT. Translation: CASRGGFMFGRTGNQPQHF.

The chain couples TRBV7-9 to TRBJ2-5; D may be TRBD1 (6 bases). V shed 4 bases and J shed 2 bases, with 8 bases lying between them. CDR3 size: 13 residues. From germline, CDR1 is SEHNR and CDR2 FQNEAQ (reference sequence). CDR3: CASSSGQQETQYF. The DNA of the CDR3 is TGTGCCAGCAGCTCTGGACAGCAAGAGACCCAGTACTTC.

This clone has just a few counts. The CDR3 sequence: CASSYSSGRGNYEQYF. The CDR3 coding sequence is TGTGCCAGCAGTTACTCTAGCGGGCGAGGGAACTACGAGCAGTACTTC. The rearrangement links TRBV6-2 or TRBV6-3 to TRBJ2-7; 7 bases agree with TRBD2. The V segment lost 0 bases and the J segment 3 bases; nucleotides outside the gene matches: 8. The germline V gene encodes CDR1 MNHEY and CDR2 SVGEGT. This CDR3 comprises 16 residues.

The chain couples TRBV3-1 (or the pseudogene TRBV3-2) to TRBJ1-6; TRBD1 is a possible D gene (6 bases). Trimming removed 0 bases from V and 10 bases from J, with 16 bases in between. Germline-derived CDR1 and CDR2 are LGHDT and YNNKEL (reference sequence). This CDR3 has 16 amino acids. This CDR3 is CASSQDNRGGPSPLHF. DNA of the CDR3: TGTGCCAGCAGCCAAGATAATCGGGGGGGCCCATCACCCCTCCACTTT.

CDR3 in amino acids: CASSEFWRGRNSETQYF. CDR3 bases: TGTGCCAGCAGCGAATTTTGGAGGGGGCGAAACTCAGAGACCCAGTACTTC. The gene calls are TRBV9 and TRBJ2-5; D might be TRBD1 (7 bases). Germline CDR1 SGDLS, CDR2 YYNGEE. Trimming pared 3 bases from V and 4 bases from J, leaving 22 bases between. CDR3 length: 17 amino acids.

The rearrangement joins TRBV2 to TRBJ1-2, with TRBD1 matching over 9 bases. The trim removed 6 bases at V and 5 bases at J, leaving 4 bases unmatched. Germline-derived CDR1 and CDR2 are SNHLY and FYNNEI. The CDR3 covers 13 residues. CDR3 region: CASSWGQGYGYTF. Written as DNA, the CDR3 is TGTGCCAGCAGCTGGGGACAGGGATATGGCTACACCTTC.